This T cell receptor beta chain was recorded in a study of T cell responses to AZD1222 COVID-19 vaccine. Profiled with immunoSEQ multiplex PCR; TCRdb holds only in-frame clones, not every one. The sample records under 200,000 clones, approximately 90% being singletons. This clone was seen once. The CDR3 totals 13 residues. Germline lookup yields CDR1 MNHNY and CDR2 SVGAGI (reference sequence). With 2 bases removed from V and 1 base from J, the gap between germline ends came to 5 bases. This specimen consisted of peripheral blood, obtained on day 0 of AZD1222 vaccination. The V call is TRBV6-6, the J call TRBJ1-1; D is uncertain. This clonotype was sampled from an adult in good health. CDR3 amino acids: CASSYLQNTEAFF. CDR3 in DNA: TGTGCCAGCAGTTACCTGCAGAACACTGAAGCTTTCTTT.